This TCR beta chain was sequenced in a study of T cells in localized non-small cell lung cancer. General observations from the study: Longer overall survival accompanied higher blood T cell density. A median around 57 of the top 100 tumor clones appeared in adjacent lung. Multi-region tumor sequencing was not done, so intratumor heterogeneity could not be excluded. Clonality peaked in uninvolved adjacent lung rather than tumor.

The assay was immunoSEQ multiplex PCR, and TCRdb's table has in-frame clones only and misses some. Of approximately 70,000 clones listed, roughly 80% were seen once; the top ten hold approximately 4.5%. CDR3 size: 14 residues. Germline CDR1 reads LNHDA; CDR2 reads SQIVND (reference sequence). Trimming cost V 4 bases and J 5 bases, with 14 bases left between them. About this clone: Its specificity is not known.

The starting material was PBMCs, obtained before any cancer treatment. The TCR originated in a man aged 40-75 years with stage II lung adenocarcinoma. The V and J genes are TRBV19 and TRBJ2-5, with D perhaps being TRBD1 or TRBD2 (6 bases each). The CDR3 region has the DNA TGTGCCAGTAGTACTACAGGGAGGCGGGAGACCCAGTACTTC. It codes for CASSTTGRRETQYF.